What follows describes a single TCR beta chain. In its sample, this clone was seen a few times. The target of this receptor is not known. The sample holds no much larger clone one base away, and base qualities are not on file. The CDR3 regions of human TCRbeta chains were subjected to immunosequencing. For the original study's pipeline: Repertoire TCRs were checked for matches against a reference library of SARS-CoV-2-specific TCRs that had been generated using the MIRA antigen-specificity platform. Breadth was defined as the fraction of unique TCRs that were SARS-CoV-2-associated. Depth was defined as the fraction of total T cells that were SARS-CoV-2-associated. Using the MIRA data, each spike-specific TCR was assigned both to the spike region to which the TCR was reactive and to a CD4 or CD8 class. Log10-transformed breadth and depth values were compared by one-way ANOVA with Sidak's multiple comparisons tests. In its TCRdb copy, this immuneACCESS table keeps in-frame sequences only and misses some clones. Where compared with another copy, unresolved V genes explain less than half of these, and the others have no known cause. V and J calls and clone size are given by that table; D and trimming were obtained from the DNA. For this sample the table gives about 150,000 clones, of which 88% were detected only once. The ten largest clones capture approximately 16% of the sample.

The data were obtained in a study of T cell responses to AZD1222 COVID-19 vaccine (dated by TCRdb to the early 2020s). In terms of the full investigation: AZD1222 recipients with second doses at about 4 weeks or about 12 weeks were pooled, because spike-specific TCR depth and breadth did not differ between schedules. A total of 230 to 250 trial participants underwent TCR sequencing, of whom approximately 210 received two doses of AZD1222 and 26 received two doses of the MenACWY control vaccine. Trial participants were enrolled by age into 18-55, 56-69 and 70-plus year subgroups, with about 150, 27 and 61 TCR-sequenced participants respectively.

The time point label of this sample denotes: baseline before first vaccination. Vaccinee samples came from UK trials COV001 and COV002, including a single-blind randomized controlled phase 2/3 trial of AZD1222 (ChAdOx1 nCoV-19) in healthy adults. For TCRbeta chain sequencing, PBMC samples were collected from trial participants at day 0 and at day 28 after the second dose. What the work shows at the level of the full study, not this receptor alone: Most participants were white British and females outnumbered males, and the authors suggested that clonal diversity may have been underestimated. Reportedly, almost half of the unique spike-specific TCRs recognized epitopes lying outside the regions that are mutated in the B.1.351 and B.1.1.7 variants. Spike-specific TCR breadth and depth rose significantly after two AZD1222 doses compared with day 0 and with MenACWY recipients. The whole spike protein was spanned by vaccine-associated CD4 TCRs, and dominant responses were seen in regions 160-218 and 743-854. Because no day 14 peak-response samples were available, repertoires were characterized only after the peak T cell response. Conclusions about previously exposed vaccinees are limited because only a handful of AZD1222 recipients were SARS-CoV-2 seropositive at baseline. The 56-69-year group was small, and its depth increase did not reach significance, likely because of low power.

This sequence was found in an adult in good health. The sample was peripheral blood, taken on day 0 of AZD1222 vaccination.

The DNA reads as follows: TGTGCCAGCTCACGAGGGGGGCCGAACACTGAAGCTTTCTTT. Its amino acids are CASSRGGPNTEAFF. The chain is assembled from TRBV18 and TRBJ1-1; the best D guess is TRBD1, with 6 bases matching. The germline V gene gives CDR1 as KGHSH and CDR2 as LQKENI. V is cut by 4 bases and J by 1 base, and the space between the germline ends is 10 bases. The CDR3, cysteine through phenylalanine, is 14 amino acids long. Only the CDR3 DNA is retained, 42 bases long and in frame from the first base.